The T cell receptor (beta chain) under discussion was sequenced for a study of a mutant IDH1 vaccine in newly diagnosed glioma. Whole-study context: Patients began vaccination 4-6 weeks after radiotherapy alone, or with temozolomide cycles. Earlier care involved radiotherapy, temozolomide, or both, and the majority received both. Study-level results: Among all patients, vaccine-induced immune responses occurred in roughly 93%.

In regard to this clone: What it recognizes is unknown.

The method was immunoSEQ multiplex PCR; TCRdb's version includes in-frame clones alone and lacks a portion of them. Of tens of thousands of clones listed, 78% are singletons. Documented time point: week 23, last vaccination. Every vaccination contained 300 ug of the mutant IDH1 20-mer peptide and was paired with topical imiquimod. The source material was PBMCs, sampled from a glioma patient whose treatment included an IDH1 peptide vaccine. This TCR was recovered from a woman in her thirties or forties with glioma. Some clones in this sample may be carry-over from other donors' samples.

CDR3 sequence: CASSAGTGATEAFF. As DNA, the CDR3 is TGCGCCAGCAGTGCGGGCACGGGGGCTACTGAAGCTTTCTTT. The rearrangement links TRBV10-1 to TRBJ1-1, with TRBD1 as a possible D gene (6 bases). The CDR3 spans 14 residues. Germline V gene data show CDR1 as WNHNN and CDR2 as SYGVQD (reference sequence). Deletions cut 4 bases from V and 5 bases from J, with 14 bases between.